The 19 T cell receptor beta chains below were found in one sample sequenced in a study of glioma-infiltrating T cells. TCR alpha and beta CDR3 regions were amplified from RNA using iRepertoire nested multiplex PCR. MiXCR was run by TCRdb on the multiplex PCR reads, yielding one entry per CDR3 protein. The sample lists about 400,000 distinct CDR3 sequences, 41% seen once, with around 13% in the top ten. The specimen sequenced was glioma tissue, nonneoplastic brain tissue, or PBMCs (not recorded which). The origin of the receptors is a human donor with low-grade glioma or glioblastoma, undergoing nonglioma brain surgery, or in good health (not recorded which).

The CDR3 here is CASSLGRNGNQPQHF. The CDR3 nucleotides read TGTGCCAGCAGCTTAGGCCGGAATGGCAATCAGCCCCAGCATTTT. V usage is TRBV7-8 and J usage is TRBJ1-5; D not certain. With 1 base removed from V and 2 bases from J, the gap between germline ends came to 9 bases. CDR3 length: 15 amino acids. Germline CDR1 is SGHVS and CDR2 is FQNEAQ.

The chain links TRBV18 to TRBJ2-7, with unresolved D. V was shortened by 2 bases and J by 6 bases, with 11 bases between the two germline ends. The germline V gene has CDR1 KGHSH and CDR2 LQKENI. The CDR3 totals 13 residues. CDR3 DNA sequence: TGTGCCAGCTCACCATCGGTCCGCGGCGAGCAGTACTTC. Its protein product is CASSPSVRGEQYF. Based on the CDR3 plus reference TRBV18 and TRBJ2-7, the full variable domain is NAGVMQNPRHLVRRRGQEARLRCSPMKGHSHVYWYRQLPEEGLKFMVYLQKENIIDESGMPKERFSAEFPKEGPSILRIQQVVRGDSAAYFCASSPSVRGEQYFGPGTRLTVT.

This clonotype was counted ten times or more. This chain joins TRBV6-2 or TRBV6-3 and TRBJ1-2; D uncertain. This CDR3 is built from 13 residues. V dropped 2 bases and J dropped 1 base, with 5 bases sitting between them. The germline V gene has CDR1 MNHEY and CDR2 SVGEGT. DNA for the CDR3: TGTGCCAGCAGTTACGGGGATAACTATGGCTACACCTTC. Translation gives CASSYGDNYGYTF.

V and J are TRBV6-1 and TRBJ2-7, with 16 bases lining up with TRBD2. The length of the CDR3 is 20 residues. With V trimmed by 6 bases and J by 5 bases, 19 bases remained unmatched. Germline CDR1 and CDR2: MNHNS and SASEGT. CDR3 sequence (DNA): TGTGCCAGCAGCCACTCCGGGGGGACTAGCGGGAGGGCCGTCGGCAACGAGCAGTACTTC. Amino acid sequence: CASSHSGGTSGRAVGNEQYF.

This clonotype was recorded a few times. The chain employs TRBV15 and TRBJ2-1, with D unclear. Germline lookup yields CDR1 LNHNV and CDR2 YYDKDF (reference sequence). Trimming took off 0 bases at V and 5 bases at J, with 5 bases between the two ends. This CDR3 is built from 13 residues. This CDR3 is CATSREAHNEQFF. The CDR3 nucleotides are TGTGCCACCAGCAGAGAGGCTCACAATGAGCAGTTCTTC. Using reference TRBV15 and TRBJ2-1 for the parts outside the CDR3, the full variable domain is DAMVIQNPRYQVTQFGKPVTLSCSQTLNHNVMYWYQQKSSQAPKLLFHYYDKDFNNEADTPDNFQSRRPNTSFCFLDIRSPGLGDTAMYLCATSREAHNEQFFGPGTRLTVL.

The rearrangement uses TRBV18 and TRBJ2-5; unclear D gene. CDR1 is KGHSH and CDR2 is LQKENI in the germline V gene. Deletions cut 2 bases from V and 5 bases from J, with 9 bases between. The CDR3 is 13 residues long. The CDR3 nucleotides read TGTGCCAGCTCACCAAACGGTTTGGAGACCCAGTACTTC. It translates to CASSPNGLETQYF.

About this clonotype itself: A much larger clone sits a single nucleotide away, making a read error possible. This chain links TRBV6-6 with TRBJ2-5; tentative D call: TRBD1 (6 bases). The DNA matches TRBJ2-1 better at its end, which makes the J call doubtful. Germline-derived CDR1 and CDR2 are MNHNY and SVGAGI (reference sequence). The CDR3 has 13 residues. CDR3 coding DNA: TGTGGCACCCGGGACACCCCCAGGAATGAGCAGTTCTTC. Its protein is CGTRDTPRNEQFF.

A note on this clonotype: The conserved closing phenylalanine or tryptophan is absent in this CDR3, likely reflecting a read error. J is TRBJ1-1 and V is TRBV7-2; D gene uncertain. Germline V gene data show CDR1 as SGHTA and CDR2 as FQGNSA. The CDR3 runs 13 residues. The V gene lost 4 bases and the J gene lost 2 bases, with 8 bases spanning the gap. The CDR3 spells CASSYGRNTEAFL. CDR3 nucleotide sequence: TGTGCCAGCAGCTACGGCCGAAACACTGAAGCTTTCCTT.

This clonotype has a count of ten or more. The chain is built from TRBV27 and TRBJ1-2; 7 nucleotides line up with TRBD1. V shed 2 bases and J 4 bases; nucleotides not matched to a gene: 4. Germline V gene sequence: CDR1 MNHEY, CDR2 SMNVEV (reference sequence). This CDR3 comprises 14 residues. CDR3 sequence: CASSLGQEIYGYTF. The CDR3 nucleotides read TGTGCCAGCAGTTTAGGACAGGAGATCTATGGCTACACCTTC.

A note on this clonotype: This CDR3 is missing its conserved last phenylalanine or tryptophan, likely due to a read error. The CDR3 spells CASSFIRASYNEQFL. The CDR3 nucleotides are TGTGCCAGCAGTTTCATCCGGGCCTCCTACAATGAGCAGTTCCTC. The chain links TRBV28 to TRBJ2-1; no clear D. Per the germline V gene, CDR1 is MDHEN and CDR2 is SYDVKM. V lost 3 bases and J lost 0, with 9 bases in between. The CDR3 loop spans 15 amino acids.

For the CDR3, the DNA is TGTGCCAGCAGCCCTCTCGACGTTGCGGGGACCGGGGAGCTGTTTTTT. This codes for CASSPLDVAGTGELFF. This chain connects TRBV7-9 to TRBJ2-2, with D maybe TRBD2 (6 bases). V lost 5 bases, J lost 5 bases, and 18 bases lay in between. The CDR3 is 16 amino acids. Germline V gives CDR1 SEHNR, CDR2 FQNEAQ (reference sequence).

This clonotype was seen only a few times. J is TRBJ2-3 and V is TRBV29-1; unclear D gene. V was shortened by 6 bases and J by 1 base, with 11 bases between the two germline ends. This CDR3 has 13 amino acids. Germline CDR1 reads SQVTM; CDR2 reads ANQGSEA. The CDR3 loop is CSVGRTGTDTQYF. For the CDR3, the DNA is TGCAGCGTCGGACGGACCGGCACAGATACGCAGTATTTT.

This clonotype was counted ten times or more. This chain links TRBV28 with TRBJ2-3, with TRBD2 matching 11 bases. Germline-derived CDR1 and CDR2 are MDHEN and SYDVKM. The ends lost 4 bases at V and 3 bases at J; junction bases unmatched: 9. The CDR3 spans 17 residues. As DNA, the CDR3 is TGTGCCAGCAGTTCGTCCATAGCGGGAGGGACGACAGATACGCAGTATTTT. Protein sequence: CASSSSIAGGTTDTQYF. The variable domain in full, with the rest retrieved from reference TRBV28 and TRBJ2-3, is DVKVTQSSRYLVKRTGEKVFLECVQDMDHENMFWYRQDPGLGLRLIYFSYDVKMKEKGDIPEGYSVSREKKERFSLILESASTNQTSMYLCASSSSIAGGTTDTQYFGPGTRLTVL.

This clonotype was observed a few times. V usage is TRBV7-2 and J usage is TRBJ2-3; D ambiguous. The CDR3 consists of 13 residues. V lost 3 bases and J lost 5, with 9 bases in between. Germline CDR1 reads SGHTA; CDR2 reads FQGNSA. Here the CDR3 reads CASSFEAEDTQYF. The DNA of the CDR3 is TGTGCCAGCAGCTTCGAGGCGGAAGATACGCAGTATTTT.

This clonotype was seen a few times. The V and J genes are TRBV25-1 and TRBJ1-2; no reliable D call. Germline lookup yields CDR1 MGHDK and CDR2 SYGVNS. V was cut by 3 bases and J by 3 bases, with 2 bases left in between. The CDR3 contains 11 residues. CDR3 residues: CASSDDYGYTF. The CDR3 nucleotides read TGTGCCAGCAGTGACGACTATGGCTACACCTTC.

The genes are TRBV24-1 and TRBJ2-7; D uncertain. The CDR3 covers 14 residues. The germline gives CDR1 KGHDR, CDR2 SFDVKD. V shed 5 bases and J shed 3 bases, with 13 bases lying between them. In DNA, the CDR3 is TGTGCCACCAGTGCCGGCATCACCAACTACGAGCAGTACTTC. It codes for CATSAGITNYEQYF.

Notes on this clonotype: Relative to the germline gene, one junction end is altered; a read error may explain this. The CDR3: CANSKTGPFGRSYEQYF. CDR3 in DNA: TGTGCCAACAGTAAAACGGGCCCCTTCGGGAGATCCTACGAGCAGTACTTC. The chain is built from TRBV28 and TRBJ2-7; D possibly corresponds to TRBD2 (6 bases). The CDR3 is 17 residues long. Germline CDR1 is MDHEN and CDR2 is SYDVKM.

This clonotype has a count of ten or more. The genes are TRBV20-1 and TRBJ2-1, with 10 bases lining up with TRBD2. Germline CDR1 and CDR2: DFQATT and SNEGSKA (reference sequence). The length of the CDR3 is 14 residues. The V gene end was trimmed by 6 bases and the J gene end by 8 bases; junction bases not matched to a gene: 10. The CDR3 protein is CSAQAASGSDEQFF. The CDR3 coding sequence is TGCAGTGCCCAGGCGGCTAGCGGGAGCGATGAGCAGTTCTTC.

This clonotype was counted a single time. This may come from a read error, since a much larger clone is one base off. CDR3 sequence: CARSLETPGHQETQYF. For the CDR3, the DNA is TGTGCCAGGAGTTTAGAGACGCCCGGTCACCAAGAGACCCAGTACTTC. The V call is TRBV27, the J call TRBJ2-5; D remains ambiguous. The germline CDR1 and CDR2 sequences are MNHEY and SMNVEV (reference sequence). CDR3 length: 16 amino acids.